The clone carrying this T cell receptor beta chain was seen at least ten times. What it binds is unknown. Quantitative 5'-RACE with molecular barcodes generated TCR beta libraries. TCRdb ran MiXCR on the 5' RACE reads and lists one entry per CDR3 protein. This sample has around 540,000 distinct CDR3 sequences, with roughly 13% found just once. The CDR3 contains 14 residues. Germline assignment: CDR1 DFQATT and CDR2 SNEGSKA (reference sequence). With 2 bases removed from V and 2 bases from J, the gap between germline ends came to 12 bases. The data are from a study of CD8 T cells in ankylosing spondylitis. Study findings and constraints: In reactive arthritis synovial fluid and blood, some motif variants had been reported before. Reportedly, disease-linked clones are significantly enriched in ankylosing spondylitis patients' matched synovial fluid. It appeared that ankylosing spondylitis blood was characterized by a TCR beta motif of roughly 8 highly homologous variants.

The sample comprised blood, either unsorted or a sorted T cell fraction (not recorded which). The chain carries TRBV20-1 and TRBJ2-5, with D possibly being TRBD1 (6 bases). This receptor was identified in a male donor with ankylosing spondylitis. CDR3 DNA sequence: TGCAGTGCTAGACCGGGGACACTACAAGAGACCCAGTACTTC. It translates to CSARPGTLQETQYF.